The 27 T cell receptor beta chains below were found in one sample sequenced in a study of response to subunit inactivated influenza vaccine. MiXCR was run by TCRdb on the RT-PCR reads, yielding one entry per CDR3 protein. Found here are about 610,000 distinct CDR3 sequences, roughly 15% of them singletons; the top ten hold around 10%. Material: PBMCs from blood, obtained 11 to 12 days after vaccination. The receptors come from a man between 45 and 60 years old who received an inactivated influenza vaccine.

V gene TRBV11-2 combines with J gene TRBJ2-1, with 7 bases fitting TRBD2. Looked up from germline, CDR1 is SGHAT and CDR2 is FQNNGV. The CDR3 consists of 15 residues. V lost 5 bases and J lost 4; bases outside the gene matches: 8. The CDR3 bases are TGTGCCAGCAGCGCCATGGGGAGGGAATACAATGAGCAGTTCTTC. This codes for CASSAMGREYNEQFF. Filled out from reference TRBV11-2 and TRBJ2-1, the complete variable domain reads EAGVAQSPRYKIIEKRQSVAFWCNPISGHATLYWYQQILGQGPKLLIQFQNNGVVDDSQLPKDRFSAERLKGVDSTLKIQPAKLEDSAVYLCASSAMGREYNEQFFGPGTRLTVL.

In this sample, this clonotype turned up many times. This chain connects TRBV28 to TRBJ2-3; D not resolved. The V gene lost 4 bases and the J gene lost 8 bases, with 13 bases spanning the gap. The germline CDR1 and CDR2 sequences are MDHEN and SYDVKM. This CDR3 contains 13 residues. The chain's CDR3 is CASSSKGAGTQYF. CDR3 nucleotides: TGTGCCAGCAGTTCTAAGGGCGCTGGTACGCAGTATTTT. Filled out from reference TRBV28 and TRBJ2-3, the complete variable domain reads DVKVTQSSRYLVKRTGEKVFLECVQDMDHENMFWYRQDPGLGLRLIYFSYDVKMKEKGDIPEGYSVSREKKERFSLILESASTNQTSMYLCASSSKGAGTQYFGPGTRLTVL.

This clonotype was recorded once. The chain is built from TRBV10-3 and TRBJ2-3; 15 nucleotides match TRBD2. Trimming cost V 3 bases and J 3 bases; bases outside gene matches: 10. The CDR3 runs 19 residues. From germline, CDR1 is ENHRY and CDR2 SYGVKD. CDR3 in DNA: TGTGCCATCAGTGATTTCTCCGGGACTAGCGGGAGGATTACAGATACGCAGTATTTT. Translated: CAISDFSGTSGRITDTQYF.

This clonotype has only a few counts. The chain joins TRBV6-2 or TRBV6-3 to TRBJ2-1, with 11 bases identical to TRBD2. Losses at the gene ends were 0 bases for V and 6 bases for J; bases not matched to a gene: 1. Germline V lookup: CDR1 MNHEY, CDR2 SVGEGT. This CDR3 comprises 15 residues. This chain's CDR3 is CASSYSLAGANEQFF. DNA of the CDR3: TGTGCCAGCAGTTACTCACTAGCGGGAGCCAATGAGCAGTTCTTC.

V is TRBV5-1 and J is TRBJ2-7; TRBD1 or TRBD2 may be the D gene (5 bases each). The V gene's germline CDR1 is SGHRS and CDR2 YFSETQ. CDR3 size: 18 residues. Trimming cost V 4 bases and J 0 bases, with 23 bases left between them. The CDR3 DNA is TGCGCCAGCAGCATGCGGAACGACCCGGGACGGTTCTCCTACGAGCAGTACTTC. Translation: CASSMRNDPGRFSYEQYF.

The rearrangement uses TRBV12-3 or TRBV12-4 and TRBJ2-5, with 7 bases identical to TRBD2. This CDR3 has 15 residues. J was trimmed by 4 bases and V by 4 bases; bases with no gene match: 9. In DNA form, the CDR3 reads TGTGCCAGCAGTTACACTGGGGGGGGATCAGAGACCCAGTACTTC. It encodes CASSYTGGGSETQYF.

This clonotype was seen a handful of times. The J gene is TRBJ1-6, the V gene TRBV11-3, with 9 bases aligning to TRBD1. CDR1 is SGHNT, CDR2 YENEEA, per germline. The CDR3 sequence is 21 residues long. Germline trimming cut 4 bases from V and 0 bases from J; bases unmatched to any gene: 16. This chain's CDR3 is CASSSPPGTGIISSYNSPLHF. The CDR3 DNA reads TGTGCCAGCAGCTCTCCCCCCGGGACAGGGATTATCAGCTCCTATAATTCACCCCTCCACTTT.

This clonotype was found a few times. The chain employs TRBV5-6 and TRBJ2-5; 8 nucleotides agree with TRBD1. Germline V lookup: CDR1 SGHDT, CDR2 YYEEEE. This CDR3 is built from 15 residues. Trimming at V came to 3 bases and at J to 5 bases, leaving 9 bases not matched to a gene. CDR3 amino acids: CASSSGTGPLETQYF. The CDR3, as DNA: TGTGCCAGCAGCTCCGGGACAGGTCCCCTGGAGACCCAGTACTTC.

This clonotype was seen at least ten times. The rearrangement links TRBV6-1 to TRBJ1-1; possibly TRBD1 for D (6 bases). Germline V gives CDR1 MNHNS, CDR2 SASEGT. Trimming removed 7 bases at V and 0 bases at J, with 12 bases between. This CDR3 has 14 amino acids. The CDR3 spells CASTQQGVNTEAFF. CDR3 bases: TGTGCCAGCACCCAACAGGGCGTGAACACTGAAGCTTTCTTT.

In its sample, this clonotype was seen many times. The CDR3 sequence: CSVEPGTGGPDTQYF. The CDR3 nucleotides read TGCAGCGTTGAACCCGGGACAGGGGGCCCAGATACGCAGTATTTT. This chain joins TRBV29-1 and TRBJ2-3; 12 bases are a match to TRBD1. Germline values: CDR1 SQVTM, CDR2 ANQGSEA. The CDR3 extends over 15 amino acids. J was trimmed by 4 bases and V by 2 bases; bases with no gene match: 4.

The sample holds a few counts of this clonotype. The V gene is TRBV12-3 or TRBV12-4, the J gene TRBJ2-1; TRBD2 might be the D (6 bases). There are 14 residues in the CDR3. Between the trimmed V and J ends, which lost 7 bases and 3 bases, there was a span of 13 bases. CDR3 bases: TGTGCCAGCAAGGGAGGCGGGGACTACAATGAGCAGTTCTTC. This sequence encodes CASKGGGDYNEQFF.

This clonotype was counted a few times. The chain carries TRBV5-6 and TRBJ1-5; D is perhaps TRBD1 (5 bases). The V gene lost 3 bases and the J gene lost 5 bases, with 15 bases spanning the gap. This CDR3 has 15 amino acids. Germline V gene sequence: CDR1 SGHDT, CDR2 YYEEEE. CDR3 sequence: CASSSSGRGHQPQHF. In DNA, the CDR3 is TGTGCCAGCAGCTCATCGGGACGGGGCCATCAGCCCCAGCATTTT.

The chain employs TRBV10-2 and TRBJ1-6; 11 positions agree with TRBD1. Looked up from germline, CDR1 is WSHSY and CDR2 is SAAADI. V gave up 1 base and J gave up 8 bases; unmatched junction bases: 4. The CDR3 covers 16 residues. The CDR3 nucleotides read TGCGCCAGCAGTGAGTTTCCGGGACAGGGGGATTCACCCCTCCACTTT. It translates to CASSEFPGQGDSPLHF.

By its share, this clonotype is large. The CDR3 DNA sequence: TGCGCCAGCAGTCACTGGACTAGCGGGGGGGTATACACAGATACGCAGTATTTT. It translates to CASSHWTSGGVYTDTQYF. The gene calls are TRBV4-1 and TRBJ2-3; 15 nucleotides align to TRBD2. CDR1 is MGHRA and CDR2 is YSYEKL in the germline V gene. The CDR3 extends over 18 amino acids. With 6 bases clipped from V and 2 bases from J, the junction kept 9 bases outside the gene matches.

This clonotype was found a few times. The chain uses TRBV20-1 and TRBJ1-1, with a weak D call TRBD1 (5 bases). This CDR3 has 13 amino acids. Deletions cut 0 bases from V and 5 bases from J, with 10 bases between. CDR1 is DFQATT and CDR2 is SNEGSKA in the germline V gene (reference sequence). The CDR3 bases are TGCAGTGCTAGAGAACAGGCGGGGACTGAAGCTTTCTTT. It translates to CSAREQAGTEAFF.

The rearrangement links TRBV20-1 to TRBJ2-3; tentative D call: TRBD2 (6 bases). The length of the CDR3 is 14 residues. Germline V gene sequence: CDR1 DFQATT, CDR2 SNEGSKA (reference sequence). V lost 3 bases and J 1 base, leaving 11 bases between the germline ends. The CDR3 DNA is TGCAGTGCTAGGTTGGGCGGGGGCACAGATACGCAGTATTTT. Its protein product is CSARLGGGTDTQYF.

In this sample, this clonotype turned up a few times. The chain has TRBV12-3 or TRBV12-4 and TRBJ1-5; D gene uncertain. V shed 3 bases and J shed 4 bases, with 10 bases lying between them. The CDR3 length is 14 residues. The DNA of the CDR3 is TGTGCCAGCAGTTTTCGTATGGCTAATCAGCCCCAGCATTTT. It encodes CASSFRMANQPQHF.

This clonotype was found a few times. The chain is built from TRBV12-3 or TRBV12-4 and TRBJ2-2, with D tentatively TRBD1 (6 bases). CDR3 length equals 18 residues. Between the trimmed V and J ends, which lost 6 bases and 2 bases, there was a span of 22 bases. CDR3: CASRGDTSGQINTGELFF. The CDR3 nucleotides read TGTGCCAGCAGGGGGGACACGTCGGGGCAGATAAACACCGGGGAGCTGTTTTTT.

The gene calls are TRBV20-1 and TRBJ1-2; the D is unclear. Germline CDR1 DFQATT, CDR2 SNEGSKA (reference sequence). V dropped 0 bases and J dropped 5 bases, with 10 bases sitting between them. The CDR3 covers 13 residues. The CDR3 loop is CSARDHGEYGYTF. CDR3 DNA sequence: TGCAGTGCTAGAGATCACGGAGAATATGGCTACACCTTC.

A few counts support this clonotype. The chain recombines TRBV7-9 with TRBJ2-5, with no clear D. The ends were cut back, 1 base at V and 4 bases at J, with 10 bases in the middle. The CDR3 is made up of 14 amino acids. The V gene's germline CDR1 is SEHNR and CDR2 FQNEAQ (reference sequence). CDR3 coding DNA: TGTGCCAGCAGCTTAGTGACAAACCGAGAGACCCAGTACTTC. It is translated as CASSLVTNRETQYF.

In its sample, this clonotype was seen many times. CDR3 DNA sequence: TGTGCCAGCAGCATCACGACAGGGGGCGCAGATACGCAGTATTTT. This gives the protein CASSITTGGADTQYF. The chain links TRBV7-6 to TRBJ2-3; 10 bases agree with TRBD1. V lost 5 bases and J lost 4; bases outside the gene matches: 6. The CDR3 extends over 15 amino acids. Germline CDR1 and CDR2: SGHVS and FNYEAQ.

Here the CDR3 reads CSARDLYGPRTEAFF. CDR3 bases: TGCAGTGCTAGAGATCTATATGGCCCGCGGACTGAAGCTTTCTTT. V and J are TRBV20-1 and TRBJ1-1, with no clear D. V shed 0 bases and J shed 5 bases, with 16 bases lying between them. This CDR3 is 15 amino acids long. CDR1 DFQATT and CDR2 SNEGSKA come from the germline V gene (reference sequence).

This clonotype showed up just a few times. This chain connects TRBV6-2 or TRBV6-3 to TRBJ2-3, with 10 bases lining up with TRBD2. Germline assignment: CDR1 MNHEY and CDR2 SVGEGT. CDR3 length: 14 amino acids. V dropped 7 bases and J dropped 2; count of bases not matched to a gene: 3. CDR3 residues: CASKSGGDTDTQYF. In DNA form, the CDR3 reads TGTGCCAGCAAGAGCGGGGGGGACACAGATACGCAGTATTTT.

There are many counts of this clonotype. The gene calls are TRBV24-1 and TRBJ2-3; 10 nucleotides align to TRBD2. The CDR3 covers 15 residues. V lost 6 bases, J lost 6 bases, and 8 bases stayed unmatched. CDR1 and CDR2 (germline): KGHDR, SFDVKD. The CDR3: CATSRSGRAGDTQYF. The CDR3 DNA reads TGTGCCACCAGTCGAAGCGGGAGGGCCGGTGATACGCAGTATTTT.

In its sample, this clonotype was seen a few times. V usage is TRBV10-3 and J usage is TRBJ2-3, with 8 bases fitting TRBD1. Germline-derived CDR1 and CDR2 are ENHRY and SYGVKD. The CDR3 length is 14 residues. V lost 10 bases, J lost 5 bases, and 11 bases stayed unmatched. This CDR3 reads CATRSGGEGDTQYF. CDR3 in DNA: TGTGCCACCAGGTCAGGGGGCGAGGGAGATACGCAGTATTTT.

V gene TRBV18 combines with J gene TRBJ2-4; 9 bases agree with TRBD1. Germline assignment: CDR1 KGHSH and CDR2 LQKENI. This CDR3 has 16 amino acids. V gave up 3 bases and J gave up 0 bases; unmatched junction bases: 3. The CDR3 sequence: CASSPPGQGAKNIQYF. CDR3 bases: TGTGCCAGCTCACCTCCGGGACAGGGAGCCAAAAACATTCAGTACTTC.

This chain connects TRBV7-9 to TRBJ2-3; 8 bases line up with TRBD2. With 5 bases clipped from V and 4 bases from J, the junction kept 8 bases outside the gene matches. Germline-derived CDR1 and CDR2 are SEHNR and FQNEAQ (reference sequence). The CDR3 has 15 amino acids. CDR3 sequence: CASSGTSVGADTQYF. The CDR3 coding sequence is TGTGCCAGCAGCGGGACTAGTGTCGGTGCAGATACGCAGTATTTT. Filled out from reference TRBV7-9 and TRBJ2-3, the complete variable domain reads DTGVSQNPRHKITKRGQNVTFRCDPISEHNRLYWYRQTLGQGPEFLTYFQNEAQLEKSRLLSDRFSAERPKGSFSTLEIQRTEQGDSAMYLCASSGTSVGADTQYFGPGTRLTVL.